This T cell receptor (beta chain) is from a study of blood T cells in healthy people across ages. Through a sample-barcoded 5' primer and a J-beta primer mix, a second PCR was run for roughly 7 to 11 cycles. TCRdb called the 5' RACE reads again in MiXCR, with one record for every CDR3 protein. The profile shows about 1,400,000 distinct CDR3 sequences, around 39% of them singletons. The CDR3 is made up of 13 amino acids. Germline V CDR1 and CDR2: LGHDT, YNNKEL (reference sequence). V was cut by 3 bases and J by 0 bases, with 2 bases left in between. This receptor was obtained from a woman in her late teens or twenties in good health. The sample comprised blood. The V gene is TRBV3-1, the J gene TRBJ2-2; D is ambiguous. The CDR3 sequence: CASSHPNTGELFF. Here the CDR3 DNA reads TGTGCCAGCAGCCACCCGAACACCGGGGAGCTGTTTTTT.